This T cell receptor (beta chain) emerged from a study of cytomegalovirus exposure and HLA in healthy donors. Repertoires were generated with immunoSEQ multiplex PCR, while TCRdb's copy carries only in-frame clones and drops some. The table has more than 150,000 clones, 84% seen once. The CDR3 runs to 19 residues. V lost 3 bases and J lost 5; bases outside the gene matches: 17. Per germline, CDR1 SGHAT and CDR2 FQNNGV. The sample consisted of PBMCs. This clonotype was obtained from a woman aged 18-30 years in good health and CMV-seropositive. This rearrangement joins TRBV11-2 to TRBJ2-7, with TRBD1 matching over 12 bases. The CDR3 DNA is TGTGCCAGCAGCTTCATGGGACAGGGGGCCGGGGTCTCCTGGAACGAGCAGTACTTC. It yields the protein CASSFMGQGAGVSWNEQYF. Using reference TRBV11-2 and TRBJ2-7 for the parts outside the CDR3, the full variable domain is EAGVAQSPRYKIIEKRQSVAFWCNPISGHATLYWYQQILGQGPKLLIQFQNNGVVDDSQLPKDRFSAERLKGVDSTLKIQPAKLEDSAVYLCASSFMGQGAGVSWNEQYFGPGTRLTVT.